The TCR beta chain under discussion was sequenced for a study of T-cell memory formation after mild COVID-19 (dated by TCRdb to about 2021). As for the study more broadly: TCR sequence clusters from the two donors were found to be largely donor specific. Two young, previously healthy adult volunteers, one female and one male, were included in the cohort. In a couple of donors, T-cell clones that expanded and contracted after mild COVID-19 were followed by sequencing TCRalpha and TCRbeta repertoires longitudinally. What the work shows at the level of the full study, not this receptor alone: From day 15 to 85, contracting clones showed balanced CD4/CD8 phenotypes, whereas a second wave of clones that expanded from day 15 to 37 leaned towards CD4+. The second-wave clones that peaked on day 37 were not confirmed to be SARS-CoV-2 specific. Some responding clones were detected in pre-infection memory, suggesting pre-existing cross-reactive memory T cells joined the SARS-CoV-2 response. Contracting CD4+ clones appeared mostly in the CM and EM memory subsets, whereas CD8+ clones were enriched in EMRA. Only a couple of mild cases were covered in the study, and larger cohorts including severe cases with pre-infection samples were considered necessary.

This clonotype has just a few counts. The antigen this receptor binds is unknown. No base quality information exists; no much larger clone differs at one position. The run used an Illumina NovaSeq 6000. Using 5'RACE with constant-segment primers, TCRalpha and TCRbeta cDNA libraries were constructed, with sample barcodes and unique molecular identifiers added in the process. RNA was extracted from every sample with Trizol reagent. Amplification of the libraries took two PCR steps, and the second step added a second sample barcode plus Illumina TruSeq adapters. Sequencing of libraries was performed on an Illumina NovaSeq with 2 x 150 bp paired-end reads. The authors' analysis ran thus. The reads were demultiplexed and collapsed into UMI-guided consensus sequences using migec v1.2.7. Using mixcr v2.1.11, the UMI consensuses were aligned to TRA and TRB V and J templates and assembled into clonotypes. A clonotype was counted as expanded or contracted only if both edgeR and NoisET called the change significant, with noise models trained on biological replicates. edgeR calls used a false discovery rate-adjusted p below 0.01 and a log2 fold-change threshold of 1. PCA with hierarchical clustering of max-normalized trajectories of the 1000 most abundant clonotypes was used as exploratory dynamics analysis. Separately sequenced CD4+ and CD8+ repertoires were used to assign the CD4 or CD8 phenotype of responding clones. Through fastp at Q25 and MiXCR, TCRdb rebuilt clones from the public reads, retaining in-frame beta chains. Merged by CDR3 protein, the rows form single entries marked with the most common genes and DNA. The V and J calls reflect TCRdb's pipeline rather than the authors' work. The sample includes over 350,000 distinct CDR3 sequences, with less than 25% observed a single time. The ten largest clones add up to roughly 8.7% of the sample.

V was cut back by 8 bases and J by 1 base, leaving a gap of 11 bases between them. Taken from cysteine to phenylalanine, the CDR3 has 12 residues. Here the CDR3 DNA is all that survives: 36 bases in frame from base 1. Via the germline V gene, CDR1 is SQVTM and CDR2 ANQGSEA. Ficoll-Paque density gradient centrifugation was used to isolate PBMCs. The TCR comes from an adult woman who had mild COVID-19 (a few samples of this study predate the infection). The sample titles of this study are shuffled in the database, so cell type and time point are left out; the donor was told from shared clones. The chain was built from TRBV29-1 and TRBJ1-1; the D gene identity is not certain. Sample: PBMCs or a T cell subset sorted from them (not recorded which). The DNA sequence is TGCAGCCTCTCAAGCGAGAACACTGAAGCTTTCTTT. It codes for CSLSSENTEAFF.